Below, 32 T cell receptor beta chains from the same sample are listed, as sequenced in a study of T cell responses to AZD1222 COVID-19 vaccine. Clones were sequenced by immunoSEQ multiplex PCR, and TCRdb holds only the in-frame ones, with some missing. Found here are 90,000 to 95,000 clones, about 88% of them singletons; the top ten hold roughly 19%. Source: peripheral blood, taken on day 0 of AZD1222 vaccination. These TCRs come from an adult in good health.

The chain joins TRBV4-1 to TRBJ2-5; D possibly uses TRBD1 or TRBD2 (5 bases each). The CDR3 totals 16 residues. V lost 0 bases and J lost 2, with 13 bases in between. Per germline, CDR1 MGHRA and CDR2 YSYEKL. CDR3 in amino acids: CASSQDGDQGQETQYF. DNA of the CDR3: TGCGCCAGCAGCCAAGACGGGGACCAGGGACAAGAGACCCAGTACTTC.

Comments on this clone: The limits of the CDR3 on the DNA are not certain, so only TCRdb's listed CDR3 is given. The chain has TRBV21-1 and TRBJ2-2; the table assigns TRBD1, which was not confirmed against the DNA. TRBV21-1 is a recognized pseudogene. The CDR3 is 17 amino acids in total, end residues counted. CDR3 loop: CASSRTRYVCPTGELFF.

This chain links TRBV19 with TRBJ1-1, with D possibly being TRBD1 (6 bases). V was cut by 6 bases and J by 3 bases, with 14 bases left in between. Germline CDR1 is LNHDA and CDR2 is SQIVND (reference sequence). The CDR3 extends over 14 amino acids. The DNA for the CDR3 is TGTGCCAGTAGCGAGGACAGCGATTACACTGAAGCTTTCTTT. Amino acid sequence: CASSEDSDYTEAFF.

This chain connects TRBV5-1 to TRBJ2-4, with 8 bases fitting TRBD1. CDR3 size: 13 residues. The V gene end was trimmed by 5 bases and the J gene end by 6 bases; junction bases not matched to a gene: 4. Germline CDR1 reads SGHRS; CDR2 reads YFSETQ. The CDR3 DNA follows: TGCGCCAGCAGTACGGGACAGGCAAACATTCAGTACTTC. It translates to CASSTGQANIQYF. Based on the CDR3 plus reference TRBV5-1 and TRBJ2-4, the full variable domain is KAGVTQTPRYLIKTRGQQVTLSCSPISGHRSVSWYQQTPGQGLQFLFEYFSETQRNKGNFPGRFSGRQFSNSRSEMNVSTLELGDSALYLCASSTGQANIQYFGAGTRLSVL.

The V call is TRBV7-2, the J call TRBJ1-3; 10 bases fit TRBD1. V dropped 4 bases and J dropped 5; count of bases not matched to a gene: 2. CDR1 SGHTA and CDR2 FQGNSA come from the germline V gene. The CDR3 extends over 14 amino acids. In nucleotides, the CDR3 is TGTGCCAGCAGCTGGGACAGGGGAAGAAACACCATATATTTT. Translated: CASSWDRGRNTIYF.

The V and J genes are TRBV21-1 and TRBJ2-1; the table gives TRBD2 as D, unverified against the DNA. TRBV21-1 is labeled a pseudogene. CDR3 size: 16 residues. CDR3 residues: CASSPDPGGLYNEQFF. CDR3 nucleotides: TGTGCCAGCAGCCCAGACCCGGGAGGGCTTTACAATGAGCAGTTCTTC.

The chain employs TRBV5-6 and TRBJ1-1, with 8 bases fitting TRBD1. Germline CDR1 SGHDT, CDR2 YYEEEE. This CDR3 is built from 14 residues. The V segment lost 2 bases and the J segment 6 bases; nucleotides outside the gene matches: 6. The CDR3 here is CASSFVGQGAEAFF. The CDR3 nucleotides are TGTGCCAGCAGCTTTGTAGGACAGGGCGCTGAAGCTTTCTTT.

The chain uses TRBV18 and TRBJ2-5; tentatively, D is TRBD2 (6 bases). CDR3 size: 14 residues. Germline loops: CDR1 KGHSH, CDR2 LQKENI. The germline V and J ends were trimmed by 3 bases and 3 bases, with 11 bases remaining between them. The DNA for the CDR3 is TGTGCCAGCTCACCTCGACTAGGAGAAGAGACCCAGTACTTC. Its protein is CASSPRLGEETQYF.

The rearrangement links TRBV6-5 to TRBJ2-1, with TRBD2 as a possible D gene (6 bases). Germline CDR1 is MNHEY and CDR2 is SVGAGI. The V gene lost 2 bases and the J gene lost 5 bases, with 7 bases spanning the gap. This CDR3 spans 13 amino acids. The CDR3 loop reads CASSYERDNEQFF. The CDR3 DNA reads as TGTGCCAGCAGTTACGAGCGGGACAATGAGCAGTTCTTC.

The genes are TRBV7-9 and TRBJ2-1; 13 bases align to TRBD2. The CDR3 runs to 14 residues. After removal of 5 bases from V and 8 bases from J, the junction contained 3 bases not matched to a gene. The V gene's germline CDR1 is SEHNR and CDR2 FQNEAQ (reference sequence). Here the CDR3 reads CASSTGLAGYEQFF. The DNA of the CDR3 is TGTGCCAGCAGCACGGGACTAGCGGGATATGAGCAGTTCTTC. Full variable domain (missing parts from reference TRBV7-9 and TRBJ2-1): DTGVSQNPRHKITKRGQNVTFRCDPISEHNRLYWYRQTLGQGPEFLTYFQNEAQLEKSRLLSDRFSAERPKGSFSTLEIQRTEQGDSAMYLCASSTGLAGYEQFFGPGTRLTVL.

The sample holds one count of this clone. This chain joins TRBV3-1 (or the pseudogene TRBV3-2) and TRBJ2-4; D possibly corresponds to TRBD1 (5 bases). The CDR3 covers 14 residues. The germline gives CDR1 LGHDT, CDR2 YNNKEL (reference sequence). Trimming shortened V by 1 base and J by 8 bases, and 12 bases separated the two germline ends. CDR3 DNA: TGTGCCAGCAGCCAAGGACAGACTCGGGACATTCAGTACTTC. This encodes CASSQGQTRDIQYF.

The count of this clone is one. The gene calls are TRBV5-1 and TRBJ2-7, with a weak D call TRBD1 (5 bases). Germline V gene lookup returns CDR1 SGHRS and CDR2 YFSETQ. There are 13 residues in the CDR3. Trimming stripped 0 bases from V and 6 bases from J, with 10 bases between. The CDR3 nucleotides are TGCGCCAGCAGCTTGGGGGGCAGGGTCGAGCAGTACTTC. Protein product: CASSLGGRVEQYF.

The chain recombines TRBV5-6 with TRBJ2-7, with TRBD2 as a possible D gene (5 bases). The V end was cut by 0 bases, the J end by 5 bases, with 15 bases between. The CDR3 has 15 residues. CDR1 and CDR2 from the germline V gene are SGHDT and YYEEEE. Here the CDR3 DNA reads TGTGCCAGCAGCTTGGCGGGAACGACGAGGCACGAGCAGTACTTC. It codes for CASSLAGTTRHEQYF.

J is TRBJ2-1 and V is TRBV5-1; TRBD2 aligns across 7 bases. The V gene's germline CDR1 is SGHRS and CDR2 YFSETQ. The CDR3 totals 15 residues. Trimming removed 3 bases from V and 6 bases from J; junction bases left unmatched: 9. CDR3 loop: CASSSTLAVGNEQFF. In DNA, the CDR3 is TGCGCCAGCAGCTCCACTCTAGCGGTGGGCAATGAGCAGTTCTTC.

This chain connects TRBV7-3 to TRBJ2-5; no firm D call. From germline, CDR1 is SGHTA and CDR2 FQGTGA. Trimming removed 2 bases at V and 4 bases at J, with 11 bases between. The CDR3 consists of 14 residues. The CDR3 coding sequence is TGTGCCAGCAGCTTAGAAGGGCTTGGAGAGACCCAGTACTTC. Amino acid sequence: CASSLEGLGETQYF.

This chain connects TRBV27 to TRBJ1-2; TRBD1 matches 7 bases. The J segment lost 8 bases and the V segment lost 5 bases, leaving 11 bases of the junction unmatched. The CDR3 runs 14 residues. Germline V gene data show CDR1 as MNHEY and CDR2 as SMNVEV (reference sequence). CDR3 amino acids: CASSARGSGGGYTF. CDR3 coding DNA: TGTGCCAGCAGTGCCAGGGGGTCAGGGGGAGGCTACACCTTC.

The chain links TRBV9 to TRBJ2-7; D assignment may be TRBD1 or TRBD2 (5 bases each). This CDR3 region has 17 residues. V gave up 4 bases and J gave up 2 bases, with 22 bases separating them. Per the germline V gene, CDR1 is SGDLS and CDR2 is YYNGEE. The CDR3 spells CASSPQPGTSWPYEQYF. The CDR3 bases are TGTGCCAGCAGCCCTCAGCCGGGGACCTCATGGCCCTACGAGCAGTACTTC. The full variable domain, its missing parts supplied by reference TRBV9 and TRBJ2-7, is DSGVTQTPKHLITATGQRVTLRCSPRSGDLSVYWYQQSLDQGLQFLIQYYNGEERAKGNILERFSAQQFPDLHSELNLSSLELGDSALYFCASSPQPGTSWPYEQYFGPGTRLTVT.

CDR3 protein: CASSLRSAETQYF. The CDR3 region has the DNA TGTGCCAGCAGTTTGCGTTCTGCAGAGACCCAGTACTTC. V usage is TRBV28 and J usage is TRBJ2-5; the D is unclear. V was clipped by 3 bases and J by 4 bases, with 9 bases between them. The germline V gene has CDR1 MDHEN and CDR2 SYDVKM. CDR3 length: 13 amino acids.

J is TRBJ2-7 and V is TRBV12-3 or TRBV12-4, with D uncertain. This CDR3 contains 12 residues. Trimming stripped 5 bases from V and 7 bases from J, with 12 bases between. CDR3 amino acids: CASSPGPREQYF. The CDR3 nucleotides read TGTGCCAGCAGTCCCGGACCACGGGAGCAGTACTTC.

The J gene is TRBJ2-7, the V gene TRBV5-1; TRBD2 matches at 7 bases. Germline lookup yields CDR1 SGHRS and CDR2 YFSETQ. V lost 3 bases, J lost 1 base, and 10 bases stayed unmatched. The CDR3 contains 16 residues. The DNA for the CDR3 is TGCGCCAGCAGCTCTACTAGCGCCGGCCTTTCCTACGAGCAGTACTTC. This encodes CASSSTSAGLSYEQYF.

The rearrangement uses TRBV10-3 and TRBJ2-5, with D perhaps matching TRBD1 (6 bases). Deletions cut 6 bases from V and 1 base from J, with 9 bases between. The germline gives CDR1 ENHRY, CDR2 SYGVKD. The CDR3 contains 13 residues. CDR3 loop: CAIRQGSQETQYF. The CDR3 DNA sequence: TGTGCCATCAGACAGGGCTCCCAAGAGACCCAGTACTTC.

The gene calls are TRBV7-2 and TRBJ1-2; D gene ambiguous. V was shortened by 5 bases and J by 6 bases, with 10 bases between the two germline ends. The CDR3 has 12 amino acids. The germline gives CDR1 SGHTA, CDR2 FQGNSA. The CDR3 coding sequence is TGTGCCAGCAGCCTGTCGAGGAATGGCTACACCTTC. This translates into CASSLSRNGYTF. Full variable domain (remainder filled in from reference TRBV7-2 and TRBJ1-2): GAGVSQSPSNKVTEKGKDVELRCDPISGHTALYWYRQSLGQGLEFLIYFQGNSAPDKSGLPSDRFSAERTGGSVSTLTIQRTQQEDSAVYLCASSLSRNGYTFGSGTRLTVV.

This rearrangement joins TRBV11-2 to TRBJ2-7; 7 bases agree with TRBD2. The CDR3 covers 15 residues. Germline V gene sequence: CDR1 SGHAT, CDR2 FQNNGV. V dropped 0 bases and J dropped 3; count of bases not matched to a gene: 5. The CDR3 spells CASSLDLAGGYEQYF. The CDR3 nucleotides read TGTGCCAGCAGCTTAGATTTAGCGGGTGGCTACGAGCAGTACTTC.

V is TRBV25-1 and J is TRBJ2-7; TRBD2 aligns across 8 bases. This CDR3 region has 14 residues. The junction had 2 bases not matched to a gene; V was cut back by 2 bases and J by 2 bases. Germline V gene data show CDR1 as MGHDK and CDR2 as SYGVNS. The chain's CDR3 is CASSEGGGTYEQYF. In DNA form, the CDR3 reads TGTGCCAGCAGTGAAGGCGGGGGGACCTACGAGCAGTACTTC.

The chain joins TRBV28 to TRBJ1-1; TRBD1 agrees at 9 bases. CDR1 and CDR2 from the germline V gene are MDHEN and SYDVKM. The CDR3 is 15 amino acids. V gave up 3 bases and J gave up 6 bases; unmatched junction bases: 8. The CDR3 DNA reads TGTGCCAGCAGTTTGACGGGACAGGGAAGACCTGAAGCTTTCTTT. Translation: CASSLTGQGRPEAFF.

The genes are TRBV3-1 (or the pseudogene TRBV3-2) and TRBJ2-2, with D maybe TRBD1 (6 bases). CDR3 length: 14 residues. Germline assignment: CDR1 LGHDT and CDR2 YNNKEL (reference sequence). Between the trimmed V and J ends, which lost 1 base and 6 bases, there was a span of 9 bases. CDR3 loop: CASSQGTVSGELFF. DNA for the CDR3: TGTGCCAGCAGCCAAGGGACAGTATCCGGGGAGCTGTTTTTT.

DNA for the CDR3: TGTGCCAGCAGCTCGGACAGCCGCGGAGAGACCCAGTACTTC. This translates into CASSSDSRGETQYF. The chain employs TRBV7-2 and TRBJ2-5, with TRBD1 as a possible D gene (6 bases). Germline CDR1 reads SGHTA; CDR2 reads FQGNSA. The ends were cut back, 4 bases at V and 4 bases at J, with 13 bases in the middle. The CDR3 has 14 residues.

The chain joins TRBV6-5 to TRBJ1-4; D is uncertain. The V end lost 0 bases, the J end lost 4 bases, and 9 bases lay between the germline ends. There are 15 residues in the CDR3. Looked up from germline, CDR1 is MNHEY and CDR2 is SVGAGI. The CDR3 DNA follows: TGTGCCAGCAGTTACTCGGGCAGTCTTAATGAAAAACTGTTTTTT. It specifies CASSYSGSLNEKLFF.

V gene TRBV10-3 combines with J gene TRBJ2-1; 11 nucleotides match TRBD2. From germline, CDR1 is ENHRY and CDR2 SYGVKD. The CDR3 has 17 amino acids. J gave up 6 bases and V 3 bases, and 10 bases lay outside the gene matches. The CDR3 region is CAISEGLAGGIINEQFF. The CDR3 region has the DNA TGTGCCATCAGTGAAGGCCTAGCGGGAGGCATCATCAATGAGCAGTTCTTC.

This sequence joins TRBV10-3 and TRBJ2-3; 7 bases line up with TRBD1. Germline loops: CDR1 ENHRY, CDR2 SYGVKD. V shed 10 bases and J 0 bases; nucleotides not matched to a gene: 4. The CDR3 spans 13 residues. CDR3 region: CATLGQSTDTQYF. In DNA form, the CDR3 reads TGTGCCACCCTGGGACAGAGCACAGATACGCAGTATTTT.

Only a few counts were recorded for this clone. This rearrangement joins TRBV12-3 or TRBV12-4 to TRBJ1-2; D not resolved. Between the trimmed V and J ends, which lost 2 bases and 8 bases, there was a span of 9 bases. This CDR3 comprises 12 residues. CDR3 DNA: TGTGCCAGCAGTTTACGTCAGGAAGGCTACACCTTC. Translation gives CASSLRQEGYTF.

The chain combines TRBV5-4 with TRBJ1-2; 7 positions agree with TRBD1. The germline gives CDR1 SGHNT, CDR2 YYREEE (reference sequence). The V segment lost 0 bases and the J segment 4 bases; nucleotides outside the gene matches: 3. The length of the CDR3 is 14 residues. CDR3 sequence: CASSLDRGAYGYTF. The CDR3 coding sequence is TGTGCCAGCAGCTTGGACAGGGGAGCCTATGGCTACACCTTC.